This TCR beta chain was sequenced in a study of blood T cell repertoires in COVID-19. Study overall: The origin of the acute and convalescent COVID-19 samples was the United States, Italy and Spain.

Looked up from germline, CDR1 is GTSNPN and CDR2 is SVGIG (reference sequence). Trimming removed 0 bases from V and 7 bases from J; junction bases left unmatched: 7. The CDR3 totals 14 residues. Authors' methods: Estimates of nucleated cell counts were drawn from the amplification of reference gene primers. The data were produced by immunoSEQ multiplex PCR, yet TCRdb's version contains in-frame clones alone and is incomplete. V and J calls plus clone size are reproduced from that table; the DNA served to infer D and trimming. Altogether roughly 180,000 clones are present, about 83% being singletons, with the ten largest covering 7.5% to 9.5%.

This TCR came from a man between 35 and 55 years old who had recovered from COVID-19. Material for sequencing was peripheral blood. This chain uses TRBV30 with TRBJ2-7, with TRBD2 matching over 9 bases. This CDR3 reads CAWSVAGGKSEQYF. In DNA form, the CDR3 reads TGTGCCTGGAGTGTGGCGGGGGGGAAGTCTGAGCAGTACTTC.